Below, one TCR beta chain is given with its context. Trimming removed 7 bases from V and 7 bases from J; junction bases left unmatched: 6. CDR3 size: 12 residues. The germline V gene has CDR1 MNHNS and CDR2 SASEGT. This specimen comes from a study of T cell clonotyping in hematopoietic cell transplantation. The time point is: recipient sample about 28 days before transplant, after cytoreduction. Assay used: immunoSEQ multiplex PCR; TCRdb lists only in-frame clones, some missing. Altogether about 76,000 clones are present, 90% to 96% being singletons, with the ten largest covering roughly 1.7%. The sequences come from peripheral blood mononuclear cells, collected before stem cell transplant. The clonotype comes from a woman between 50 and 59 years old with acute myeloid leukemia. Some clones in this sample may be carry-over from other donors' samples. The V and J genes are TRBV6-1 and TRBJ2-7; 8 bases line up with TRBD1. CDR3 loop: CASTPTGGEQYF. The CDR3 DNA sequence: TGTGCCAGCACCCCTACAGGGGGAGAGCAGTACTTC.